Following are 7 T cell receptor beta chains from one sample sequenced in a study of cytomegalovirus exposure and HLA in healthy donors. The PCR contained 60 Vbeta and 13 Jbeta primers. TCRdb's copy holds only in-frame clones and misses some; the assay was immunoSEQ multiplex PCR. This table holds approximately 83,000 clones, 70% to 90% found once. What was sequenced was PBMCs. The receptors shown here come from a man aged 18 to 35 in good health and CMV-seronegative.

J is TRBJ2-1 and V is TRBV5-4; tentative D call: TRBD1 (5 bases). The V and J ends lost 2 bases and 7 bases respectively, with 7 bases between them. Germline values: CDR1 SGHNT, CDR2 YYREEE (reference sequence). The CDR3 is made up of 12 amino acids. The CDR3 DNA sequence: TGTGCCAGCAGCTTAACAGGTAATGAGCAGTTCTTC. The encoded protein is CASSLTGNEQFF.

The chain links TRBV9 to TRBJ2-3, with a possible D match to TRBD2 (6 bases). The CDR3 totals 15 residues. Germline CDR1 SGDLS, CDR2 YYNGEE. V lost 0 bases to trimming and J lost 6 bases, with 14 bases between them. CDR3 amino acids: CASSVGGLERDTQYF. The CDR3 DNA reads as TGTGCCAGCAGCGTAGGGGGACTGGAGAGGGATACGCAGTATTTT.

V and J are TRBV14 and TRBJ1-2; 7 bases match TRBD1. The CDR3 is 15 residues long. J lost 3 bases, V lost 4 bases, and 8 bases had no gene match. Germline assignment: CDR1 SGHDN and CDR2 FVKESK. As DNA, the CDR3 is TGTGCCAGCAGCCCTGCCGGGACAGTGGACTATGGCTACACCTTC. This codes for CASSPAGTVDYGYTF. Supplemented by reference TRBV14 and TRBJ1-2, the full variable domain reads EAGVTQFPSHSVIEKGQTVTLRCDPISGHDNLYWYRRVMGKEIKFLLHFVKESKQDESGMPNNRFLAERTGGTYSTLKVQPAELEDSGVYFCASSPAGTVDYGYTFGSGTRLTVV.

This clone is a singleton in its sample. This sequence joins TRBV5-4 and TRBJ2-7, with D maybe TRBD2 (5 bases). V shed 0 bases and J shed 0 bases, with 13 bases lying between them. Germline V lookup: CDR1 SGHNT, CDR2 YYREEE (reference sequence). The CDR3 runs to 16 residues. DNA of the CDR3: TGTGCCAGCAGCTTGGGTGGAAGCGGAATCTCCTACGAGCAGTACTTC. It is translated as CASSLGGSGISYEQYF.

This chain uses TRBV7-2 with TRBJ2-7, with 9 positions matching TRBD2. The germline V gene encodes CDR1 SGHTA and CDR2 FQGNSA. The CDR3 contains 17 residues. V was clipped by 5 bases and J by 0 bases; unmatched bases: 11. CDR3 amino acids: CASSRSGTSLSSYEQYF. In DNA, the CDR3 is TGTGCCAGCAGCCGATCCGGGACTAGCCTTAGCTCCTACGAGCAGTACTTC.

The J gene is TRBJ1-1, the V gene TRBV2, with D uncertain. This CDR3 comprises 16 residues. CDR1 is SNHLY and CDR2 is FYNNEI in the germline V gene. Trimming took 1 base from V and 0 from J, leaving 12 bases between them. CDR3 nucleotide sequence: TGTGCCAGCAGTGAAGAAGCTAGGCAAATGAACACTGAAGCTTTCTTT. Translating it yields CASSEEARQMNTEAFF.

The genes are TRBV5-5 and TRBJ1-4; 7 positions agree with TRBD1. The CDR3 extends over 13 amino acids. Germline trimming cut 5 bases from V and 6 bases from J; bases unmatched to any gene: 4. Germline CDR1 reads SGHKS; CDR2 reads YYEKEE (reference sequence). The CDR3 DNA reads TGTGCCAGCAGAACAGGGGTGGATGAAAAACTGTTTTTT. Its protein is CASRTGVDEKLFF.